The rows below give T cell receptor beta chains drawn from one sample of a study of cytomegalovirus exposure and HLA in healthy donors. Produced via immunoSEQ multiplex PCR; TCRdb's table is partial and in-frame only. The profile shows approximately 300,000 clones, roughly 86% of them singletons. Input material: PBMCs. The receptors here all came from a middle-aged woman in good health and CMV-seropositive. Both conserved end residues are part of each CDR3. A D gene is named only where the DNA matches it firmly. Expanded clones are given a class, and other clones once, few, many or no size at all.

CDR3 DNA: TGTGCCAGCAGTGAACAGGGTAACTATGGCTACACCTTC; CDR3 protein: CASSEQGNYGYTF; V gene: TRBV2; clone size: .; J gene: TRBJ1-2; D gene: .
CDR3 DNA: TGTGCCAGCAGCCCTCACGGGATTGCCTACAATGAGCAGTTCTTC; CDR3 protein: CASSPHGIAYNEQFF; V gene: TRBV14; clone size: .; J gene: TRBJ2-1; D gene: .
CDR3 DNA: TGTGCCAGCCTAGGGAGGGCAGCTGAAGCTTTCTTT; CDR3 protein: CASLGRAAEAFF; V gene: TRBV7-9; clone size: .; J gene: TRBJ1-1; D gene: .
CDR3 DNA: TGTGCCAGCAGTTTATGGAAGACAGGGGGCCATGAGCAGTTCTTC; CDR3 protein: CASSLWKTGGHEQFF; V gene: TRBV28; clone size: .; J gene: TRBJ2-1; D gene: TRBD1
CDR3 DNA: TGTGCCAGCAGCTTCGCACACGGGACTAGCGGGAGCTACGAGCAGTACTTC; CDR3 protein: CASSFAHGTSGSYEQYF; V gene: TRBV7-2; clone size: .; J gene: TRBJ2-7; D gene: TRBD2
CDR3 DNA: TGTGCCAGCAGTTTGACAGGGGCGAACACTGAAGCTTTCTTT; CDR3 protein: CASSLTGANTEAFF; V gene: TRBV28; clone size: .; J gene: TRBJ1-1; D gene: TRBD1
CDR3 DNA: TGTGCCAGTACCAACCCGGACAGGGCGGGTGGCTACACCTTC; CDR3 protein: CASTNPDRAGGYTF; V gene: TRBV19; clone size: .; J gene: TRBJ1-2; D gene: TRBD1
CDR3 DNA: TGTGCCAGCAGACCGGGACAGAGCTCCTATAATTCACCCCTCCACTTT; CDR3 protein: CASRPGQSSYNSPLHF; V gene: TRBV5-6; clone size: .; J gene: TRBJ1-6; D gene: TRBD1
CDR3 DNA: TGTGCCTGGAGTGTACTCTCCTACGAGCAGTACTTC; CDR3 protein: CAWSVLSYEQYF; V gene: TRBV30; clone size: .; J gene: TRBJ2-7; D gene: .
CDR3 DNA: TGCAGCGCCGAGAGCGCTGGAAACACCATATATTTT; CDR3 protein: CSAESAGNTIYF; V gene: TRBV29-1; clone size: .; J gene: TRBJ1-3; D gene: .
CDR3 DNA: TGTGCCAGCTCACCCAGTGGGCGGGGGCCGAACACTGAAGCTTTCTTT; CDR3 protein: CASSPSGRGPNTEAFF; V gene: TRBV18; clone size: .; J gene: TRBJ1-1; D gene: .
CDR3 DNA: TGTGCCAGCAGCCAGACTAGCGTTACCCTCGGGCAGTACTTC; CDR3 protein: CASSQTSVTLGQYF; V gene: TRBV4-2; clone size: .; J gene: TRBJ2-7; D gene: TRBD2
CDR3 DNA: TGCGCCAGCAGTTTCACTAGCGGGAGTACTCCCTACGAGCAGTACTTC; CDR3 protein: CASSFTSGSTPYEQYF; V gene: TRBV5-1; clone size: .; J gene: TRBJ2-7; D gene: TRBD2
CDR3 DNA: TGTGCCACCGCTCCCGCGACAGGGCGATACGAGCAGTACTTC; CDR3 protein: CATAPATGRYEQYF; V gene: TRBV10-3; clone size: .; J gene: TRBJ2-7; D gene: TRBD1
CDR3 DNA: TGTGCCAGCGGACAGGGGGAAGATCAGCCCCAGCATTTT; CDR3 protein: CASGQGEDQPQHF; V gene: TRBV6-1; clone size: .; J gene: TRBJ1-5; D gene: TRBD1
CDR3 DNA: TGTGCCAGCAGCGAGACAGGGGCGGGCGGGGAGCTGTTTTTT; CDR3 protein: CASSETGAGGELFF; V gene: TRBV9; clone size: .; J gene: TRBJ2-2; D gene: TRBD1
CDR3 DNA: TGTGCCAGCTCACCCTCTAGCGCCCTTCTACCCAATGAGCAGTTCTTC; CDR3 protein: CASSPSSALLPNEQFF; V gene: TRBV18; clone size: .; J gene: TRBJ2-1; D gene: .
CDR3 DNA: TGTGCCAGCAGTTATGCAAGACAGGGTGACCGTTACGAGCAGTACTTC; CDR3 protein: CASSYARQGDRYEQYF; V gene: TRBV6-5; clone size: few; J gene: TRBJ2-7; D gene: TRBD1
CDR3 DNA: TGCAGCGTTGGGGCAGGACTATACGAGCAGTACTTC; CDR3 protein: CSVGAGLYEQYF; V gene: TRBV29-1; clone size: .; J gene: TRBJ2-7; D gene: .
CDR3 DNA: TGTGCCAGCAGTGAATATCAGGGGCCGGGTTCACCCCTCCACTTT; CDR3 protein: CASSEYQGPGSPLHF; V gene: TRBV25-1; clone size: .; J gene: TRBJ1-6; D gene: .
CDR3 DNA: TGCGCCAGCAGCTTTTTGGGGGGGGATACGCAGTATTTT; CDR3 protein: CASSFLGGDTQYF; V gene: TRBV5-1; clone size: .; J gene: TRBJ2-3; D gene: TRBD2